Below, 16 T cell receptor beta chains from the same sample are listed, as sequenced in a study of blood T cell repertoires in COVID-19. Generated by immunoSEQ multiplex PCR, the TCRdb table keeps only in-frame clones and is missing some. The sample lists 130,000 or so clones, 82% occurring once. The sequencing sample was made of peripheral blood. Source of these receptors: a woman in her seventies with acute or convalescent COVID-19.

The table lists this clone with a few counts. The chain joins TRBV5-5 to TRBJ1-2, with a possible D match to TRBD1 (5 bases). In germline, CDR1 is SGHKS, CDR2 YYEKEE (reference sequence). The ends were cut back, 4 bases at V and 4 bases at J, with 14 bases in the middle. CDR3 length: 14 amino acids. This chain's CDR3 is CASSQLQGGYGYTF. The CDR3 region has the DNA TGTGCCAGCAGCCAGCTGCAGGGCGGCTATGGCTACACCTTC. The full variable domain, in which reference TRBV5-5 and TRBJ1-2 provide the parts outside the CDR3, is DAGVTQSPTHLIKTRGQQVTLRCSPISGHKSVSWYQQVLGQGPQFIFQYYEKEERGRGNFPDRFSARQFPNYSSELNVNALLLGDSALYLCASSQLQGGYGYTFGSGTRLTVV.

The chain is built from TRBV3-1 (or the pseudogene TRBV3-2) and TRBJ2-5, with D hard to call. The germline V and J ends were trimmed by 1 base and 5 bases, with 14 bases remaining between them. Germline V gene data show CDR1 as LGHDT and CDR2 as YNNKEL (reference sequence). This CDR3 contains 15 residues. This CDR3 is CASSQGSTPRETQYF. CDR3 bases: TGTGCCAGCAGCCAAGGAAGCACTCCTCGGGAGACCCAGTACTTC.

This sequence joins TRBV3-1 (or the pseudogene TRBV3-2) and TRBJ1-2, with TRBD1 as a possible D gene (5 bases). The germline gives CDR1 LGHDT, CDR2 YNNKEL (reference sequence). The V end lost 4 bases, the J end lost 4 bases, and 13 bases lay between the germline ends. The CDR3 runs 14 residues. CDR3 sequence (DNA): TGTGCCAGCAGCCTCTCAGAGACAGTCTATGGCTACACCTTC. Translating it yields CASSLSETVYGYTF.

The J gene is TRBJ2-4, the V gene TRBV4-2; 11 nucleotides align to TRBD2. Germline lookup yields CDR1 LGHNA and CDR2 YNFKEQ. The CDR3 is 18 residues long. V shed 0 bases and J 2 bases; nucleotides not matched to a gene: 6. The CDR3 DNA follows: TGTGCCAGCAGCCAAGAGGATAGCGGGGGGGCGTCCAAAAACATTCAGTACTTC. This codes for CASSQEDSGGASKNIQYF.

The J gene is TRBJ1-2, the V gene TRBV20-1; no clear D. Germline V gene lookup returns CDR1 DFQATT and CDR2 SNEGSKA (reference sequence). The CDR3 length is 13 residues. V gave up 3 bases and J gave up 8 bases, with 16 bases separating them. The CDR3 sequence: CSASLVPAGGYTF. The CDR3, as DNA: TGCAGTGCTAGTCTCGTGCCAGCCGGGGGCTACACCTTC.

V usage is TRBV30 and J usage is TRBJ2-7, with a weak D call TRBD2 (5 bases). The CDR3 runs 12 residues. Germline CDR1 GTSNPN, CDR2 SVGIG (reference sequence). The V and J ends lost 2 bases and 6 bases respectively, with 11 bases between them. Here the CDR3 reads CAWSRTAGEQYF. CDR3 in DNA: TGTGCCTGGAGTCGGACTGCAGGCGAGCAGTACTTC.

The V call is TRBV6-2 or TRBV6-3, the J call TRBJ2-7; the D is unclear. Trimming cost V 4 bases and J 2 bases, with 3 bases left between them. Per the germline V gene, CDR1 is MNHEY and CDR2 is SVGEGT. The CDR3 runs to 11 residues. The CDR3, as DNA: TGTGCCAGCAGTTCAGCCTACGAGCAGTACTTC. Translated: CASSSAYEQYF.

In nucleotides, the CDR3 is TGTGCCAGCAGCCAGGCGGGGGAAAGGTACGAGCAGTACTTC. It is translated as CASSQAGERYEQYF. This chain joins TRBV3-1 (or the pseudogene TRBV3-2) and TRBJ2-7; 7 positions match TRBD2. Germline CDR1 is LGHDT and CDR2 is YNNKEL (reference sequence). The CDR3 spans 14 residues. J gave up 4 bases and V 3 bases, and 6 bases lay outside the gene matches.

This chain links TRBV11-2 with TRBJ2-2; 10 bases fit TRBD1. V shed 4 bases, J shed 7 bases, and the junction held 6 bases outside the gene matches. Per germline, CDR1 SGHAT and CDR2 FQNNGV. The CDR3 runs to 15 residues. The CDR3 is CASSSRQGAVGELFF. The CDR3 DNA follows: TGTGCCAGCAGCTCCCGACAGGGGGCGGTCGGGGAGCTGTTTTTT.

This sequence joins TRBV5-1 and TRBJ2-2; tentatively, D is TRBD1 (5 bases). Germline V gives CDR1 SGHRS, CDR2 YFSETQ. The CDR3 is made up of 14 amino acids. Trimming cost V 0 bases and J 5 bases, with 8 bases left between them. In DNA, the CDR3 is TGCGCCAGCAGCTTGGGATCAGGGACCGGGGAGCTGTTTTTT. Its protein is CASSLGSGTGELFF.

CDR3 sequence (DNA): TGTGCCAGCAGCCAAGATTCGGGACTAGCCCTCTCCGTC. Translated, it gives CASSQDSGLALSV. The chain uses TRBV3-1 (or the pseudogene TRBV3-2) and TRBJ2-7; 9 bases fit TRBD2. Per the germline V gene, CDR1 is LGHDT and CDR2 is YNNKEL (reference sequence). This CDR3 contains 13 residues.

In DNA form, the CDR3 reads TGTGCCAGCAGCGGAGGACAGTTCACAGATACGCAGTATTTT. This translates into CASSGGQFTDTQYF. The V and J genes are TRBV5-4 and TRBJ2-3; possible D gene TRBD1, 6 bases. The CDR3 spans 14 residues. Trimming removed 4 bases at V and 2 bases at J, with 11 bases between. Germline-derived CDR1 and CDR2 are SGHNT and YYREEE (reference sequence). The full variable domain, rest sourced from reference TRBV5-4 and TRBJ2-3, is ETGVTQSPTHLIKTRGQQVTLRCSSQSGHNTVSWYQQALGQGPQFIFQYYREEENGRGNFPPRFSGLQFPNYSSELNVNALELDDSALYLCASSGGQFTDTQYFGPGTRLTVL.

This chain uses TRBV5-1 with TRBJ2-5; TRBD1 is a possible D gene (6 bases). The CDR3 is 14 amino acids. Trimming stripped 4 bases from V and 5 bases from J, with 15 bases between. Germline CDR1 reads SGHRS; CDR2 reads YFSETQ. CDR3 loop: CASSLQGILETQYF. The CDR3 DNA is TGCGCCAGCAGCCTTCAGGGGATTTTGGAGACCCAGTACTTC.

This clone appeared once. The rearrangement uses TRBV11-2 and TRBJ1-3; D is undetermined. Trimming took off 3 bases at V and 4 bases at J, with 19 bases between the two ends. Germline V lookup: CDR1 SGHAT, CDR2 FQNNGV. The CDR3 covers 17 residues. The chain's CDR3 is CASSFRRVPSIGNTIYF. CDR3 DNA sequence: TGTGCCAGCAGCTTCCGACGGGTACCGTCAATAGGAAACACCATATATTTT.

The V gene is TRBV6-2 or TRBV6-3, the J gene TRBJ2-1, with TRBD1 matching 10 bases. Losses at the gene ends were 5 bases for V and 7 bases for J; bases not matched to a gene: 8. Looked up from germline, CDR1 is MNHEY and CDR2 is SVGEGT. There are 15 residues in the CDR3. The CDR3, as DNA: TGTGCCAGCAGTACCCGACAGGGGGCGGTAAATGAGCAGTTCTTC. Amino acid sequence: CASSTRQGAVNEQFF.

The chain uses TRBV15 and TRBJ1-2, with TRBD1 matching over 8 bases. This CDR3 region has 13 residues. Trimming at V came to 9 bases and at J to 1 base, leaving 4 bases not matched to a gene. CDR1 and CDR2 (germline): LNHNV, YYDKDF (reference sequence). The CDR3 sequence is CATGTGNNYGYTF. The CDR3 DNA reads TGTGCCACAGGGACAGGCAATAACTATGGCTACACCTTC. The whole variable domain, remainder taken from reference TRBV15 and TRBJ1-2, is DAMVIQNPRYQVTQFGKPVTLSCSQTLNHNVMYWYQQKSSQAPKLLFHYYDKDFNNEADTPDNFQSRRPNTSFCFLDIRSPGLGDTAMYLCATGTGNNYGYTFGSGTRLTVV.